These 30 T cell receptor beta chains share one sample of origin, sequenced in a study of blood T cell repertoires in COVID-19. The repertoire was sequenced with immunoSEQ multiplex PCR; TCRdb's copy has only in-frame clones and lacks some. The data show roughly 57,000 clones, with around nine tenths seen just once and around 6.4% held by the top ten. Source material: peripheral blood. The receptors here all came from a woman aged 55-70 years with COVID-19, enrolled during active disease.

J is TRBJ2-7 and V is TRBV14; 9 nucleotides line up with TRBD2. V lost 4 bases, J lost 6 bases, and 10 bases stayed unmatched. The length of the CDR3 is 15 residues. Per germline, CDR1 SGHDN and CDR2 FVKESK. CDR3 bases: TGTGCCAGCAGCCCGTTAGCGGGAGCCAAGGGCGAGCAGTACTTC. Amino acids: CASSPLAGAKGEQYF.

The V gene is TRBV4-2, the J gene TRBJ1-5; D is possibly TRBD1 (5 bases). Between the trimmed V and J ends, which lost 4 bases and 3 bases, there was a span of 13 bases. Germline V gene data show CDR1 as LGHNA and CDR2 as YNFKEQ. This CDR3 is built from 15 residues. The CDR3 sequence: CASSPEGLHNQPQHF. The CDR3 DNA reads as TGTGCCAGCAGCCCAGAGGGGCTTCACAATCAGCCCCAGCATTTT.

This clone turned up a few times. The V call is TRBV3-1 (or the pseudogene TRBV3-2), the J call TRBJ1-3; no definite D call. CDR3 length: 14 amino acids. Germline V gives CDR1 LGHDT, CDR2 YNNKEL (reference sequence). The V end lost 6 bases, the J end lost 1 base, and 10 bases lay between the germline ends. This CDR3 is CASSPFVSGNTIYF. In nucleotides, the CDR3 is TGTGCCAGCAGTCCCTTTGTGTCTGGAAACACCATATATTTT.

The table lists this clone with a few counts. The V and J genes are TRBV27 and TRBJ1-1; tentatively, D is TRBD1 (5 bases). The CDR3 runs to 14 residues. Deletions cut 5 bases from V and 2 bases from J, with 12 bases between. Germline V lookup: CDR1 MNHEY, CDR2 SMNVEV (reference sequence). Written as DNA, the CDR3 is TGTGCCAGCAGTACCCTAACAGGTAACACTGAAGCTTTCTTT. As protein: CASSTLTGNTEAFF.

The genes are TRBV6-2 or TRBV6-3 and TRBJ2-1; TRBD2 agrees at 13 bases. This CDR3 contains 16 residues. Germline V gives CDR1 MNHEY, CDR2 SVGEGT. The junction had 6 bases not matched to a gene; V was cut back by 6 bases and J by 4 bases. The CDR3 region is CASSQTSGRPYNEQFF. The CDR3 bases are TGTGCCAGCAGCCAGACTAGCGGGAGGCCGTACAATGAGCAGTTCTTC.

CDR3 in DNA: TGTGCCAGCAGCTTATCCTATAGCGGGAGCTCCTACGAGCAGTACTTC. Translated, it gives CASSLSYSGSSYEQYF. The J gene is TRBJ2-7, the V gene TRBV11-2, with 9 bases identical to TRBD2. Trimming removed 2 bases from V and 0 bases from J; junction bases left unmatched: 5. The CDR3 runs 16 residues. Germline assignment: CDR1 SGHAT and CDR2 FQNNGV.

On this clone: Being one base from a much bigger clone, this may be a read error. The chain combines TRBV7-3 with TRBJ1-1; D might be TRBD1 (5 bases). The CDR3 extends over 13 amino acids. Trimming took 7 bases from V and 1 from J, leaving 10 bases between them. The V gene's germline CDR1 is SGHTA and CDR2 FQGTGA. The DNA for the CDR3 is TGTGCCAGCAACCGCGACAGGAACACTGAAGCTTTCTTT. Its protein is CASNRDRNTEAFF.

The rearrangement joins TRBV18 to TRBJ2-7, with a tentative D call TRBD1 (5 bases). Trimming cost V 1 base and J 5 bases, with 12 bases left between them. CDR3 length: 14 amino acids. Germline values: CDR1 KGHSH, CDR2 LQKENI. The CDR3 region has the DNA TGTGCCAGCTCACCACAGGGGAATAGCCACGAGCAGTACTTC. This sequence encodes CASSPQGNSHEQYF. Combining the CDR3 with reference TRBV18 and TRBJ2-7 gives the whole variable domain NAGVMQNPRHLVRRRGQEARLRCSPMKGHSHVYWYRQLPEEGLKFMVYLQKENIIDESGMPKERFSAEFPKEGPSILRIQQVVRGDSAAYFCASSPQGNSHEQYFGPGTRLTVT.

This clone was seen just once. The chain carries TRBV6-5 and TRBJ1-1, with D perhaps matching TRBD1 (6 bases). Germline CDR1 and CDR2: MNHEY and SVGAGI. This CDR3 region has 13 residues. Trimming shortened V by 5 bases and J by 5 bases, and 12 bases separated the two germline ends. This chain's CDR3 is CASSLDRKTEAFF. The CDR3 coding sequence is TGTGCCAGCAGTCTGGACAGAAAAACTGAAGCTTTCTTT.

CDR3: CATSDRGSSYNSPLHF. The DNA of the CDR3 is TGTGCCACCAGCGACCGGGGGAGCTCCTATAATTCACCCCTCCACTTT. This chain joins TRBV15 and TRBJ1-6, with TRBD1 as a possible D gene (5 bases). From germline, CDR1 is LNHNV and CDR2 YYDKDF (reference sequence). Trimming shortened V by 5 bases and J by 0 bases, and 11 bases separated the two germline ends. The length of the CDR3 is 16 residues.

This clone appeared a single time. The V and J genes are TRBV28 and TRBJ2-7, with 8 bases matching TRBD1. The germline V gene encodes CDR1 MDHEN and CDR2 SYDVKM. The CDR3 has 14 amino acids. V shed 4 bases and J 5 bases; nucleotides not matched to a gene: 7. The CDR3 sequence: CASSYGTGPHEQYF. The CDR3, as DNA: TGTGCCAGCAGTTACGGGACAGGTCCCCACGAGCAGTACTTC.

This CDR3 reads CASSFGGNTEAFF. Written as DNA, the CDR3 is TGCGCCAGCAGCTTCGGCGGGAACACTGAAGCTTTCTTT. V gene TRBV5-1 combines with J gene TRBJ1-1; D not resolved. The V end lost 2 bases, the J end lost 1 base, and 6 bases lay between the germline ends. The V gene's germline CDR1 is SGHRS and CDR2 YFSETQ. The CDR3 spans 13 residues.

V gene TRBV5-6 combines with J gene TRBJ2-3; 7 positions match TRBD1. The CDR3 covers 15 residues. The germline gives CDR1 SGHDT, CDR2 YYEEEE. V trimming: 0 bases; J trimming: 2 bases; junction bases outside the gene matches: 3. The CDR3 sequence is CASSLDTGVTDTQYF. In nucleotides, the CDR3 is TGTGCCAGCAGCTTGGATACAGGGGTCACAGATACGCAGTATTTT.

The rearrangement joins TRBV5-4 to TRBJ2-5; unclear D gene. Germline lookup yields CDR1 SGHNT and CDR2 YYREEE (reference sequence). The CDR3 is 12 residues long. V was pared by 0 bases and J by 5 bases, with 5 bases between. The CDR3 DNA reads TGTGCCAGCAGCTTGGCCTCCGAGACCCAGTACTTC. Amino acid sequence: CASSLASETQYF.

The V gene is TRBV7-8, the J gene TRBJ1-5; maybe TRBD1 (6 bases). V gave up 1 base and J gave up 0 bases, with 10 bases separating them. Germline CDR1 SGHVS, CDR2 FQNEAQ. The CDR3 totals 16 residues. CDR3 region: CASSLETGPSNQPQHF. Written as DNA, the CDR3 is TGTGCCAGCAGCTTAGAGACAGGACCTAGCAATCAGCCCCAGCATTTT.

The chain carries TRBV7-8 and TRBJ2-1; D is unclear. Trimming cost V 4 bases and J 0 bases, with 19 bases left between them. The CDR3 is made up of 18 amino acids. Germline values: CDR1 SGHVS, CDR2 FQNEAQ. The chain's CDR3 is CASSSYLMTESSYNEQFF. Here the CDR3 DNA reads TGTGCCAGCAGCTCGTATCTCATGACGGAGAGCTCCTACAATGAGCAGTTCTTC.

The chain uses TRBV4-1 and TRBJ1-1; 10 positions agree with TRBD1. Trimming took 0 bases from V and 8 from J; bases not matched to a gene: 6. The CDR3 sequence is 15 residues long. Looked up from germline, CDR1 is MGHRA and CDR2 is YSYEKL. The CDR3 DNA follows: TGCGCCAGCAGCCAAGAAAGGACAGGGGGGAGAGAAGCTTTCTTT. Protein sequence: CASSQERTGGREAFF.

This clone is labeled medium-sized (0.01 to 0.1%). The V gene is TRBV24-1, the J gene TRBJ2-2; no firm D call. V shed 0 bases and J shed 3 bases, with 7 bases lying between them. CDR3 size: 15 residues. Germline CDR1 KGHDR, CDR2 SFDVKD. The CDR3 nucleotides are TGTGCCACCAGTGATTTGCCACAGCACACCGGGGAGCTGTTTTTT. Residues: CATSDLPQHTGELFF.

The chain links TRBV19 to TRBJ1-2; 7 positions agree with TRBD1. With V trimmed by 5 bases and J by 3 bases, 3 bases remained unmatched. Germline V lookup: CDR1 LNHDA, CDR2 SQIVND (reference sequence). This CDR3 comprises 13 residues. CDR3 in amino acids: CASSADRYYGYTF. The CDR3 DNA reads TGTGCCAGTAGTGCGGACAGGTACTATGGCTACACCTTC.

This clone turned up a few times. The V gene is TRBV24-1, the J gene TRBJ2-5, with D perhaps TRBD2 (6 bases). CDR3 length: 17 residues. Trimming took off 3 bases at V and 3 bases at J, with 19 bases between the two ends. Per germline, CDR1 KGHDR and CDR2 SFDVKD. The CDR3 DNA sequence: TGTGCCACCAGTGATCCAGGAGGGACGGATGCTAAAGAGACCCAGTACTTC. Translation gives CATSDPGGTDAKETQYF.

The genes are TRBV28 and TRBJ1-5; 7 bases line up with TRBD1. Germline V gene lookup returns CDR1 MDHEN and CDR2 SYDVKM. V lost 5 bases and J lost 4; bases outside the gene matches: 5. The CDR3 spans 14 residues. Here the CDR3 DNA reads TGTGCCAGCAGTCGGGACAGTGGAAATCAGCCCCAGCATTTT. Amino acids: CASSRDSGNQPQHF.

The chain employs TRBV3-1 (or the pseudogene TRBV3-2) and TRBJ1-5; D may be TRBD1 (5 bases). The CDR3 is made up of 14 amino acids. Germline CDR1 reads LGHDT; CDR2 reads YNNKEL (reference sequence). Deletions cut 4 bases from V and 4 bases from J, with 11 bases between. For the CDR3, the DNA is TGTGCCAGCAGCCCCTCCGGGGGAAATCAGCCCCAGCATTTT. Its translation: CASSPSGGNQPQHF.

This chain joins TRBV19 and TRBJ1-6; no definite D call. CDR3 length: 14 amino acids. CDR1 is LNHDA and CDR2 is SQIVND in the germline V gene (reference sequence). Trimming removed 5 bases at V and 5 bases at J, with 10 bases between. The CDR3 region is CASSRTADNSPLHF. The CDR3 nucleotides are TGTGCCAGTAGTCGGACTGCTGATAATTCACCCCTCCACTTT. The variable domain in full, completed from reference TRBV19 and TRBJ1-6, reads DGGITQSPKYLFRKEGQNVTLSCEQNLNHDAMYWYRQDPGQGLRLIYYSQIVNDFQKGDIAEGYSVSREKKESFPLTVTSAQKNPTAFYLCASSRTADNSPLHFGNGTRLTVT.

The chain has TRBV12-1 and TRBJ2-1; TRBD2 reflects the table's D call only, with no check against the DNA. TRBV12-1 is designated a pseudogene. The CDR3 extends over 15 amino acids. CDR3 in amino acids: CASSFRGLAANEQFF. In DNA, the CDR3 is TGTGCCAGCAGCTTCCGTGGGCTAGCGGCCAATGAGCAGTTCTTC.

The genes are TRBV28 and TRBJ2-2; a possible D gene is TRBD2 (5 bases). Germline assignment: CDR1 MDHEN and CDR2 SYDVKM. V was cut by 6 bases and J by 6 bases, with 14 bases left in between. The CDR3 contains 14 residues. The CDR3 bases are TGTGCCAGCAGGCCGCTAGCTTTCCCCGGGGAGCTGTTTTTT. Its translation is CASRPLAFPGELFF.

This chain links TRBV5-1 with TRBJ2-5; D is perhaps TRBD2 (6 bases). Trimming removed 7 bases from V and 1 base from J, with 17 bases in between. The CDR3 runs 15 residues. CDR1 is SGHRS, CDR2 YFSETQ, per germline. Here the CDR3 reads CASYKSAGSQETQYF. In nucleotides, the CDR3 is TGCGCCAGCTATAAATCAGCGGGCAGCCAAGAGACCCAGTACTTC. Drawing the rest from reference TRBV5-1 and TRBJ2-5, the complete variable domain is KAGVTQTPRYLIKTRGQQVTLSCSPISGHRSVSWYQQTPGQGLQFLFEYFSETQRNKGNFPGRFSGRQFSNSRSEMNVSTLELGDSALYLCASYKSAGSQETQYFGPGTRLLVL.

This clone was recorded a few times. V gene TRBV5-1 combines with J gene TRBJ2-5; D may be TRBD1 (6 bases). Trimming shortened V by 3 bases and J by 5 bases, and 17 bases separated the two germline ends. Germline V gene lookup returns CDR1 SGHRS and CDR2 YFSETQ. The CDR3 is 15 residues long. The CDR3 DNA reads TGCGCCAGCAGCTCCACAGACAGGATAGGTGAGACCCAGTACTTC. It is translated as CASSSTDRIGETQYF.

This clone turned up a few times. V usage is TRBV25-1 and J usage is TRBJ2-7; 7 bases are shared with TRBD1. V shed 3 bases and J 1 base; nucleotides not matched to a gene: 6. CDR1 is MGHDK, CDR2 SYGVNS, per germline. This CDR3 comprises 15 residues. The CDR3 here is CASSDWGTASYEQYF. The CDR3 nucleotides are TGTGCCAGCAGTGATTGGGGGACAGCTTCCTACGAGCAGTACTTC.

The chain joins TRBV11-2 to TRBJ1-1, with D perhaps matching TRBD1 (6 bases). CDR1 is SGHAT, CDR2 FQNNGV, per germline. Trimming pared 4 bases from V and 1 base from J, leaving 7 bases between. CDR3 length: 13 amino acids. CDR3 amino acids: CASSSRGNTEAFF. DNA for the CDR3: TGTGCCAGCAGCTCCAGGGGGAACACTGAAGCTTTCTTT.

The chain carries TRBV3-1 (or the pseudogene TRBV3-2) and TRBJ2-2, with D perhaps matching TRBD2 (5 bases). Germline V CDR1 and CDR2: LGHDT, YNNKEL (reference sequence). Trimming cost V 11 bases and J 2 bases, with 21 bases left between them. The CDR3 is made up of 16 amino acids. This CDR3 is CACERGLTLNTGELFF. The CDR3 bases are TGTGCCTGCGAAAGAGGGCTCACCCTTAACACCGGGGAGCTGTTTTTT.